This T cell receptor (beta chain) stems from a study of T cell responses to AZD1222 COVID-19 vaccine. Study results and limitations: Repertoire collection took place solely once the T cell response had peaked. Within unmutated variant regions lay the reported targets of nearly half of spike-specific TCRs. Researchers report vaccine-associated CD4 TCRs spanning spike, with dominance at 160-218 and 743-854. A mostly white British donor set with more females was recruited, and clonal diversity was possibly underestimated.

Sequenced by immunoSEQ multiplex PCR; TCRdb stores in-frame clones only, minus some. In the table there are approximately 190,000 clones, approximately 90% of which are singletons. The CDR3 loop spans 14 amino acids. The V segment lost 2 bases and the J segment 3 bases; nucleotides outside the gene matches: 3. Germline V gene data show CDR1 as SGHRS and CDR2 as YFSETQ. About this clone: Its antigen is not identified.

This sample comprised peripheral blood, obtained on day 0 of AZD1222 vaccination. The chain employs TRBV5-1 and TRBJ2-7, with 9 bases matching TRBD2. The TCR sequence derives from an adult in good health. This CDR3 is CASSFGGRVYEQYF. The CDR3 DNA is TGCGCCAGCAGCTTTGGCGGGAGGGTCTACGAGCAGTACTTC.